The 26 T cell receptor beta chains presented below share a single source sample, sequenced in a study of CD8 T cells in Susac syndrome. RNA was extracted with the RNeasy kit, and a quantity of roughly 0.5 to 1 ug was reverse transcribed using random hexamers. MiXCR, applied by TCRdb to the immunoSEQ multiplex PCR reads, yields one record per CDR3 protein. The sample holds around 160,000 distinct CDR3 sequences; around 94% are singletons and the top ten take more than 0.12%. The sample taken for sequencing was CD4+ T cells from PBMCs. These receptors were obtained from a human donor in good health.

This chain connects TRBV15 to TRBJ1-6, with no clear D. The CDR3 extends over 12 amino acids. From germline, CDR1 is LNHNV and CDR2 YYDKDF (reference sequence). V was cut by 0 bases and J by 13 bases, with 7 bases left in between. CDR3 nucleotides: TGTGCCACCAGCAGAGATTCAGGTCCCCTCCACTTT. This encodes CATSRDSGPLHF. Looking up the rest from reference TRBV15 and TRBJ1-6 gives the full variable domain: DAMVIQNPRYQVTQFGKPVTLSCSQTLNHNVMYWYQQKSSQAPKLLFHYYDKDFNNEADTPDNFQSRRPNTSFCFLDIRSPGLGDTAMYLCATSRDSGPLHFGNGTRLTVT.

The chain is built from TRBV2 and TRBJ2-6, with D tentatively TRBD1 or TRBD2 (5 bases each). Germline CDR1 is SNHLY and CDR2 is FYNNEI. V gave up 8 bases and J gave up 2 bases, with 10 bases separating them. The CDR3 has 14 amino acids. The CDR3 here is CASLGEPGANVLTF. DNA for the CDR3: TGTGCCAGCTTGGGGGAACCTGGGGCCAACGTCCTGACTTTC.

The rearrangement links TRBV12-3 or TRBV12-4 to TRBJ2-7, with D possibly matching TRBD2 (6 bases). With 2 bases removed from V and 7 bases from J, the gap between germline ends came to 18 bases. CDR3 length: 15 amino acids. The CDR3 region is CASSLSGAGHGEQYF. Written as DNA, the CDR3 is TGTGCCAGCAGTTTAAGTGGAGCGGGTCATGGGGAGCAGTACTTC.

The rearrangement uses TRBV12-3 or TRBV12-4 and TRBJ2-5; D perhaps matches TRBD1 (7 bases). This CDR3 has 13 residues. Trimming pared 5 bases from V and 3 bases from J, leaving 10 bases between. As DNA, the CDR3 is TGTGCCAGCAGTGGAGGGACAGAAGAGACCCAGTACTTC. Its protein is CASSGGTEETQYF.

The rearrangement uses TRBV28 and TRBJ2-5; the match to TRBD1 covers 7 bases. This CDR3 contains 17 residues. Per germline, CDR1 MDHEN and CDR2 SYDVKM. With 0 bases clipped from V and 2 bases from J, the junction kept 9 bases outside the gene matches. The CDR3 nucleotides are TGTGCCAGCAGTTTATGGCAATTACGACAGGGTCAAGAGACCCAGTACTTC. Translation: CASSLWQLRQGQETQYF. The whole variable domain, remainder taken from reference TRBV28 and TRBJ2-5, is DVKVTQSSRYLVKRTGEKVFLECVQDMDHENMFWYRQDPGLGLRLIYFSYDVKMKEKGDIPEGYSVSREKKERFSLILESASTNQTSMYLCASSLWQLRQGQETQYFGPGTRLLVL.

Here the CDR3 DNA reads TGTGCCAGCAGCCAAGATGGTGGGTCAGGGTTGAGGTGGGAGCAGTACTTC. Translated: CASSQDGGSGLRWEQYF. This chain joins TRBV3-1 and TRBJ2-7, with D possibly being TRBD1 (5 bases). This CDR3 contains 17 residues. Germline V lookup: CDR1 LGHDT, CDR2 YNNKEL (reference sequence). V shed 0 bases and J shed 7 bases, with 22 bases lying between them.

The J gene is TRBJ2-6, the V gene TRBV10-3; D possibly uses TRBD1 or TRBD2 (6 bases each). The CDR3 loop spans 15 amino acids. Deletions cut 2 bases from V and 7 bases from J, with 12 bases between. The germline CDR1 and CDR2 sequences are ENHRY and SYGVKD. The chain's CDR3 is CAISEGGLGANVLTF. The CDR3 coding sequence is TGTGCCATCAGTGAGGGGGGGCTAGGCGCCAACGTCCTGACTTTC.

V is TRBV7-2 and J is TRBJ2-3; 7 nucleotides agree with TRBD2. This CDR3 comprises 15 residues. Germline lookup yields CDR1 SGHTA and CDR2 FQGNSA. V shed 6 bases, J shed 1 base, and the junction held 7 bases outside the gene matches. The CDR3 sequence is CASSFLRGGTDTQYF. The CDR3 DNA sequence: TGTGCCAGCAGTTTTCTTCGGGGGGGCACAGATACGCAGTATTTT.

V is TRBV6-5 and J is TRBJ1-5; D remains unclear. The CDR3 consists of 13 residues. CDR1 and CDR2 from the germline V gene are MNHEY and SVGAGI. Between the trimmed V and J ends, which lost 5 bases and 7 bases, there was a span of 12 bases. The DNA of the CDR3 is TGTGCCAGCAGTCGGGATTTCCTACAGCCCCAGCATTTT. Residues: CASSRDFLQPQHF.

The chain joins TRBV23-1 to TRBJ2-2; 8 bases match TRBD2. TRBV23-1 carries the ORF label, with uncertain function. After removal of 10 bases from V and 0 bases from J, the junction contained 4 bases not matched to a gene. This CDR3 has 14 residues. The CDR3 bases are TGCGCCAAAAGCGGGGGATCGAACACCGGGGAGCTGTTTTTT. It encodes CAKSGGSNTGELFF.

V usage is TRBV7-3 and J usage is TRBJ2-2, with TRBD1 matching over 7 bases. There are 16 residues in the CDR3. With 4 bases clipped from V and 0 bases from J, the junction kept 5 bases outside the gene matches. Germline assignment: CDR1 SGHTA and CDR2 FQGTGA. CDR3 DNA: TGTGCCAGCAGCTCCGGACAGGCTACGAACACCGGGGAGCTGTTTTTT. Translation: CASSSGQATNTGELFF.

V and J are TRBV4-2 and TRBJ2-3; TRBD2 is a possible D gene (5 bases). Germline CDR1 LGHNA, CDR2 YNFKEQ. The germline V and J ends were trimmed by 3 bases and 0 bases, with 16 bases remaining between them. The CDR3 is made up of 17 amino acids. Here the CDR3 reads CASSQAGGKISTDTQYF. The CDR3 region has the DNA TGTGCCAGCAGCCAGGCGGGCGGTAAGATTAGCACAGATACGCAGTATTTT.

J is TRBJ2-5 and V is TRBV29-1; the D is unclear. CDR3 length: 13 amino acids. Germline-derived CDR1 and CDR2 are SQVTM and ANQGSEA. The CDR3 protein is CSGVVASSETQYF. The DNA for the CDR3 is TGCAGTGGAGTGGTGGCTTCGTCGGAGACCCAGTACTTC.

The chain carries TRBV7-9 and TRBJ2-7; TRBD1 or TRBD2 may be the D gene (5 bases each). Germline V gene sequence: CDR1 SEHNR, CDR2 FQNEAQ (reference sequence). The CDR3 extends over 13 amino acids. The V end lost 1 base, the J end lost 5 bases, and 9 bases lay between the germline ends. CDR3 loop: CASSLDGGDEQYF. DNA of the CDR3: TGTGCCAGCAGCTTAGATGGGGGAGACGAGCAGTACTTC. Complete variable domain (other parts from reference TRBV7-9 and TRBJ2-7): DTGVSQNPRHKITKRGQNVTFRCDPISEHNRLYWYRQTLGQGPEFLTYFQNEAQLEKSRLLSDRFSAERPKGSFSTLEIQRTEQGDSAMYLCASSLDGGDEQYFGPGTRLTVT.

This rearrangement joins TRBV29-1 to TRBJ2-7; weak D call: TRBD2 (6 bases). CDR1 and CDR2 (germline): SQVTM, ANQGSEA. The CDR3 totals 14 residues. With 2 bases removed from V and 0 bases from J, the gap between germline ends came to 11 bases. As DNA, the CDR3 is TGCAGCGTTGAATTACCCGGGAGCTCCTACGAGCAGTACTTC. It specifies CSVELPGSSYEQYF.

This chain uses TRBV4-3 with TRBJ2-3; no clear D gene. Germline assignment: CDR1 LGHNA and CDR2 YSLEER. The CDR3 extends over 14 amino acids. V was pared by 5 bases and J by 2 bases, with 11 bases between. CDR3 loop: CASSERYDTDTQYF. For the CDR3, the DNA is TGCGCCAGCAGCGAACGCTATGACACAGATACGCAGTATTTT.

The chain carries TRBV29-1 and TRBJ1-2; D unclear. The CDR3 has 12 residues. CDR1 SQVTM and CDR2 ANQGSEA come from the germline V gene. V was shortened by 0 bases and J by 8 bases, with 10 bases between the two germline ends. The CDR3 region has the DNA TGCAGCGTTGAAGATTCCACGGGAGGCTACACCTTC. It translates to CSVEDSTGGYTF.

This clonotype was counted a single time. An end of the junction does not agree with germline; a read error may underlie this. The V and J genes are TRBV27 and TRBJ2-3, with TRBD2 identical over 9 bases. The CDR3 length is 9 residues. Germline assignment: CDR1 MNHEY and CDR2 SMNVEV (reference sequence). The CDR3: CASRTSGSF. In DNA form, the CDR3 reads TGTGCCAGCAGAACTAGCGGGTCTTTT.

The gene calls are TRBV29-1 and TRBJ1-1; D is uncertain. Germline CDR1 and CDR2: SQVTM and ANQGSEA. Trimming stripped 0 bases from V and 6 bases from J, with 8 bases between. This CDR3 comprises 12 residues. CDR3 nucleotide sequence: TGCAGCGTTGAAGACAGGTCGCCTGAAGCTTTCTTT. It encodes CSVEDRSPEAFF.

The gene calls are TRBV12-3 or TRBV12-4 and TRBJ2-1; D possibly corresponds to TRBD1 (5 bases). CDR3 length equals 12 residues. V lost 4 bases to trimming and J lost 9 bases, with 10 bases between them. CDR3 region: CASSSGWGEQFF. In DNA, the CDR3 is TGTGCCAGCAGTTCAGGGTGGGGTGAGCAGTTCTTC.

The genes are TRBV27 and TRBJ2-3; D might be TRBD2 (5 bases). V lost 5 bases and J 0 bases, leaving 15 bases between the germline ends. This CDR3 is 16 amino acids long. Per germline, CDR1 MNHEY and CDR2 SMNVEV (reference sequence). The CDR3 sequence is CASSPKRLASTDTQYF. Written as DNA, the CDR3 is TGTGCCAGCAGTCCGAAGAGGCTAGCCAGCACAGATACGCAGTATTTT.

The chain couples TRBV5-6 to TRBJ2-5; the D is unclear. Trimming pared 1 base from V and 4 bases from J, leaving 5 bases between. Germline V gene sequence: CDR1 SGHDT, CDR2 YYEEEE. This CDR3 contains 12 residues. The CDR3 loop reads CASSLSSETQYF. The CDR3 DNA follows: TGTGCCAGCAGCTTGTCCTCAGAGACCCAGTACTTC.

This chain connects TRBV27 to TRBJ2-1, with D possibly being TRBD2 (5 bases). Germline lookup yields CDR1 MNHEY and CDR2 SMNVEV (reference sequence). V was pared by 3 bases and J by 5 bases, with 11 bases between. This CDR3 is built from 14 residues. CDR3 DNA: TGTGCCAGCAGTTTTAATAGCGCACACAATGAGCAGTTCTTC. This codes for CASSFNSAHNEQFF.

This chain links TRBV2 with TRBJ2-3, with TRBD1 matching 10 bases. After removal of 4 bases from V and 4 bases from J, the junction contained 14 bases not matched to a gene. CDR3 length: 18 amino acids. Germline-derived CDR1 and CDR2 are SNHLY and FYNNEI. CDR3 sequence reads: CASSGRLLGTGAPDTQYF. Written as DNA, the CDR3 is TGTGCCAGCAGTGGACGACTGCTCGGGACAGGGGCCCCAGATACGCAGTATTTT.

The count of this clonotype is one. CDR3 DNA: TGTGCCAGCAGTTCCCACGGACAGACAGATACGCAGTATTTT. As protein: CASSSHGQTDTQYF. The chain joins TRBV12-3 or TRBV12-4 to TRBJ2-3, with a tentative D call TRBD1 (6 bases). V was trimmed by 4 bases and J by 3 bases, leaving 11 bases between them. The length of the CDR3 is 14 residues.

This clonotype was observed once. The V call is TRBV20-1, the J call TRBJ2-3; D uncertain. CDR3 length: 13 amino acids. Trimming left V 3 bases short and J 6 bases short, with 13 bases between. Germline CDR1 and CDR2: DFQATT and SNEGSKA (reference sequence). The CDR3 coding sequence is TGCAGTGCTAGGGGCTACACCACGGATACGCAGTATTTT. Translated: CSARGYTTDTQYF.